This TCR beta chain originates from a study of blood T cell repertoires in COVID-19. Study-level information: COVID-19 samples, acute and convalescent, were from the United States, Italy and Spain.

Per the original data handling: Amplification with reference gene primers provided the estimates of nucleated cell counts. Data came from immunoSEQ multiplex PCR; TCRdb stores just in-frame clones and leaves some out. That table is the source of V, J and clone size, and D and trimming were worked out from the DNA. The data show approximately 210,000 clones, 81% seen once. Study members were between roughly 18 and 100 years old and lived in fewer than 30 US regions. Participant-given clinical history determined each cohort assignment. The sequenced sample consisted of PBMCs or T cells enriched from blood (not recorded which). The source of this sequence is a woman aged 45-65 years with acute COVID-19.

The CDR3 bases are TGTGCCAGCAGTTTAGGGGCAGGGAACGAGCAGTACTTC. It is translated as CASSLGAGNEQYF. The chain is built from TRBV27 and TRBJ2-7; D is perhaps TRBD1 (5 bases). The V end was cut by 2 bases, the J end by 5 bases, with 10 bases between. CDR1 and CDR2 (germline): MNHEY, SMNVEV (reference sequence). The CDR3 loop spans 13 amino acids.